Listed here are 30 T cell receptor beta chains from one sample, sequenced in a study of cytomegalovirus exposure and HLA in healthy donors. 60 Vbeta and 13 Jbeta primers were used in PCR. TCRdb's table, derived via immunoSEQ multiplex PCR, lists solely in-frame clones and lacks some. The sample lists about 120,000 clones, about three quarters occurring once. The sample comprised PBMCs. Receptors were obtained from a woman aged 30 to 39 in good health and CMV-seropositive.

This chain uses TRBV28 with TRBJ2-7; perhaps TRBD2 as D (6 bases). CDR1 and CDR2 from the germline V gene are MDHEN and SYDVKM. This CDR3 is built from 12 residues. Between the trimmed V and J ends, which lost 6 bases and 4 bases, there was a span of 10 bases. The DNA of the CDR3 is TGTGCCAGCAGGTTGGAGGGGTACGAGCAGTACTTC. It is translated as CASRLEGYEQYF.

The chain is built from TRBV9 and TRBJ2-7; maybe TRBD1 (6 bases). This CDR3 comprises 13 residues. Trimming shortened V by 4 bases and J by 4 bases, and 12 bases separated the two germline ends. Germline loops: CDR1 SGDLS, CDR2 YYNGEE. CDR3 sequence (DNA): TGTGCCAGCAGCCTTCGAACAGGGTACGAGCAGTACTTC. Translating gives CASSLRTGYEQYF.

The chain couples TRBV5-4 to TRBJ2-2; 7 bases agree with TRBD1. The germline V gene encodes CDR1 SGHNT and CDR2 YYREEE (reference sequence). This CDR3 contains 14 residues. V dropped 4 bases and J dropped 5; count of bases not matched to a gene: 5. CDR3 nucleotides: TGTGCCAGCAGCGTGAACAGGGGTACCGGGGAGCTGTTTTTT. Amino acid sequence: CASSVNRGTGELFF.

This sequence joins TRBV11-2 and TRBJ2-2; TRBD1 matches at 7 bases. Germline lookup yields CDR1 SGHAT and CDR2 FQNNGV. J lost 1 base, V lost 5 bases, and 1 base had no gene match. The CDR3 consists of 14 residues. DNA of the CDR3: TGTGCCAGCAGCCGGGACAGGAACACCGGGGAGCTGTTTTTT. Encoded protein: CASSRDRNTGELFF.

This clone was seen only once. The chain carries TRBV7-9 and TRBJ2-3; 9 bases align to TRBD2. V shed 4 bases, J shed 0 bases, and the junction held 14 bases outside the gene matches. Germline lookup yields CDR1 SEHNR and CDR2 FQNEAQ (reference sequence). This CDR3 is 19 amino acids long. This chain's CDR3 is CASSSRSGGGVTSTDTQYF. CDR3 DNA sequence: TGTGCCAGCAGCTCCCGTAGCGGGGGAGGGGTTACTAGCACAGATACGCAGTATTTT.

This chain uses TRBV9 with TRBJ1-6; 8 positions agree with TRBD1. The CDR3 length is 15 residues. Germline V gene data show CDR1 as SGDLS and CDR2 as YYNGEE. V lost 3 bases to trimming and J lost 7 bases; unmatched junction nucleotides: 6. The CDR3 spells CASSAQGASNSPLHF. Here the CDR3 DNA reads TGTGCCAGCAGCGCTCAGGGGGCAAGCAATTCACCCCTCCACTTT. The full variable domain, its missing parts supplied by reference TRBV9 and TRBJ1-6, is DSGVTQTPKHLITATGQRVTLRCSPRSGDLSVYWYQQSLDQGLQFLIQYYNGEERAKGNILERFSAQQFPDLHSELNLSSLELGDSALYFCASSAQGASNSPLHFGNGTRLTVT.

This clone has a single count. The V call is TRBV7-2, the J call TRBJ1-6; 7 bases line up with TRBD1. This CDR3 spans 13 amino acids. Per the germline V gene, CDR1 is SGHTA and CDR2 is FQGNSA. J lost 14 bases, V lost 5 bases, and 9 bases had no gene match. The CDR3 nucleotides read TGTGCCAGCAGCCTAGAAGGGGGCCGATCCCTCCACTTT. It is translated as CASSLEGGRSLHF.

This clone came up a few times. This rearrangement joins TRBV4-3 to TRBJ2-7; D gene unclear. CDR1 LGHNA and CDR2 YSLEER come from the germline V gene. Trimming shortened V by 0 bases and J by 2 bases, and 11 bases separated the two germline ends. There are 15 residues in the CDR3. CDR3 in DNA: TGCGCCAGCAGCCAAGAGGCCAGGTTAGCCTACGAGCAGTACTTC. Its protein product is CASSQEARLAYEQYF.

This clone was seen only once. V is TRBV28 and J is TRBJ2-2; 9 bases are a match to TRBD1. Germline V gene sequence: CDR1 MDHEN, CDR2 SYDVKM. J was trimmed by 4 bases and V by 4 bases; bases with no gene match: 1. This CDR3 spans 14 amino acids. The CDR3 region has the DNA TGTGCCAGCAGTTCACAGGGGGCCACCGGGGAGCTGTTTTTT. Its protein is CASSSQGATGELFF.

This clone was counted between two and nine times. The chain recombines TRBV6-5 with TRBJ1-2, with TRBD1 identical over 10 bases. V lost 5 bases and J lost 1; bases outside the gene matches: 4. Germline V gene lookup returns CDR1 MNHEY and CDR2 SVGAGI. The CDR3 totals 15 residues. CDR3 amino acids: CASSIRTGGNYGYTF. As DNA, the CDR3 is TGTGCCAGCAGTATAAGGACAGGGGGTAACTATGGCTACACCTTC.

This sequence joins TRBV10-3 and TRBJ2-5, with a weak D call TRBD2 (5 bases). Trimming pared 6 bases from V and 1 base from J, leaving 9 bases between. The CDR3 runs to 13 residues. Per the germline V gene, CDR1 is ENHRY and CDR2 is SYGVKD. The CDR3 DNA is TGTGCCATCAGCGCAGGACTCCAAGAGACCCAGTACTTC. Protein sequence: CAISAGLQETQYF.

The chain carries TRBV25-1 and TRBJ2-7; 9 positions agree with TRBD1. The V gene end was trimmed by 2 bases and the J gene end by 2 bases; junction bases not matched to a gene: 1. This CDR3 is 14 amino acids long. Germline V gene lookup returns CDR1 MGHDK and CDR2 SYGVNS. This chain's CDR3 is CASSERQGAYEQYF. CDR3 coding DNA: TGTGCCAGCAGTGAAAGACAGGGGGCCTACGAGCAGTACTTC.

CDR3 protein: CASSESTDVGELFF. CDR3 DNA: TGTGCCAGCAGTGAATCAACAGACGTCGGGGAGCTGTTTTTT. The chain employs TRBV6-1 and TRBJ2-2; D call uncertain. Trimming stripped 2 bases from V and 7 bases from J, with 11 bases between. The CDR3 loop spans 14 amino acids. The V gene's germline CDR1 is MNHNS and CDR2 SASEGT.

The DNA for the CDR3 is TGCGCCAGCAGCTTTAAGACCGGGACAGGGAATGAAAAACTGTTTTTT. It yields the protein CASSFKTGTGNEKLFF. V usage is TRBV4-1 and J usage is TRBJ1-4; 9 nucleotides align to TRBD1. Trimming took 5 bases from V and 5 from J; bases not matched to a gene: 9. CDR1 MGHRA and CDR2 YSYEKL come from the germline V gene. The CDR3 totals 16 residues.

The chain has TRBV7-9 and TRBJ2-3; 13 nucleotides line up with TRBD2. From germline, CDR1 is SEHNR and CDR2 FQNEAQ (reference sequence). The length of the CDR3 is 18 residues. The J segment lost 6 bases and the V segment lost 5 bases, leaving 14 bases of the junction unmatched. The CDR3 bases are TGTGCCAGCAGCCGCGGACTAGCGGGGGACCTACCGACTGATACGCAGTATTTT. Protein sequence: CASSRGLAGDLPTDTQYF.

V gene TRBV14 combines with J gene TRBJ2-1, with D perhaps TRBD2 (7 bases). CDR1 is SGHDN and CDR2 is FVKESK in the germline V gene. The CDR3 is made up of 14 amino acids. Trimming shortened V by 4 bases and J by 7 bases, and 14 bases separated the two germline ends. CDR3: CASSLAGAGNEQFF. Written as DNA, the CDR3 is TGTGCCAGCAGCCTGGCGGGGGCGGGTAATGAGCAGTTCTTC.

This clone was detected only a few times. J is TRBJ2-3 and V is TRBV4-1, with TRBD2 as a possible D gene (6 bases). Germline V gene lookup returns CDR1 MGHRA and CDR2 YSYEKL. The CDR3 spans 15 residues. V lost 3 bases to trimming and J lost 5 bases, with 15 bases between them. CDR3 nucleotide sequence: TGCGCCAGCAGCCAGTGGCCAAGGGGAGGAGATACGCAGTATTTT. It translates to CASSQWPRGGDTQYF.

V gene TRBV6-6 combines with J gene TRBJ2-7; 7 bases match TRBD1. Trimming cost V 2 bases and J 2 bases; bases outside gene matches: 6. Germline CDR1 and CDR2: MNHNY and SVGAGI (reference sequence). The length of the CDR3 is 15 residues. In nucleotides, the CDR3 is TGTGCCAGCAGTTACCCCCGAACAGGGGCCTACGAGCAGTACTTC. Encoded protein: CASSYPRTGAYEQYF.

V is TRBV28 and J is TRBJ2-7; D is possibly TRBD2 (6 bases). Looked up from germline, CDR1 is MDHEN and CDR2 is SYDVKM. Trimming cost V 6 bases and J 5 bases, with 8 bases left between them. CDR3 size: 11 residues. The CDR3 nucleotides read TGTGCCAGCAGGTCTAGCGACGAGCAGTACTTC. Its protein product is CASRSSDEQYF.

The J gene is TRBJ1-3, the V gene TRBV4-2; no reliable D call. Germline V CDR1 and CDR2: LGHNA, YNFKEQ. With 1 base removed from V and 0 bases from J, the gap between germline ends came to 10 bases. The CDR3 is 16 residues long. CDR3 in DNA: TGTGCCAGCAGCCAAGTCTCCCGGAGCTCTGGAAACACCATATATTTT. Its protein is CASSQVSRSSGNTIYF.

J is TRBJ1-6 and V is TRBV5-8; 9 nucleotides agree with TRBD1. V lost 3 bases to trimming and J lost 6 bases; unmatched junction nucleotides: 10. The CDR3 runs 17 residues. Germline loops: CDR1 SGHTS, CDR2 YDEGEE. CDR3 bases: TGTGCCAGCAGCTCCCGGACAGGGGCGGCTCCTAATTCACCCCTCCACTTT. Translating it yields CASSSRTGAAPNSPLHF.

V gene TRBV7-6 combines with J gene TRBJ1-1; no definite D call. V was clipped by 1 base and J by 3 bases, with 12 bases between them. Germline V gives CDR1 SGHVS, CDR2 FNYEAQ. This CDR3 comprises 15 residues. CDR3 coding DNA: TGTGCCAGCAGCTTAGTTACCCTCGGAGACACTGAAGCTTTCTTT. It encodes CASSLVTLGDTEAFF.

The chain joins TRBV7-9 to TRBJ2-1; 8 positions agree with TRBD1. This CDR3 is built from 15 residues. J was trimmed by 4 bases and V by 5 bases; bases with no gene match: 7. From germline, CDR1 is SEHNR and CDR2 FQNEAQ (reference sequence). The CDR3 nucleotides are TGTGCCAGCAGCCCAGGACAGGGTCCATACAATGAGCAGTTCTTC. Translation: CASSPGQGPYNEQFF.

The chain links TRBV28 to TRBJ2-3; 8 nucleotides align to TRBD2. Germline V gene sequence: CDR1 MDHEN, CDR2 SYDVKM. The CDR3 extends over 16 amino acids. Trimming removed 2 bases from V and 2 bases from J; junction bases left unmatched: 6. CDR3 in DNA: TGTGCCAGCAGTTTAAGACCCGGGGGGGTCACAGATACGCAGTATTTT. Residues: CASSLRPGGVTDTQYF.

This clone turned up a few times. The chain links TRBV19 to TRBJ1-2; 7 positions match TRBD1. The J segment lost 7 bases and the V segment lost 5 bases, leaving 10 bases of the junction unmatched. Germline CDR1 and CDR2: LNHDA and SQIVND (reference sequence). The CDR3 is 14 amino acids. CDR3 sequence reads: CASSLPGTVSGYTF. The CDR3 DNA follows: TGTGCCAGTAGTTTGCCCGGGACAGTAAGTGGCTACACCTTC.

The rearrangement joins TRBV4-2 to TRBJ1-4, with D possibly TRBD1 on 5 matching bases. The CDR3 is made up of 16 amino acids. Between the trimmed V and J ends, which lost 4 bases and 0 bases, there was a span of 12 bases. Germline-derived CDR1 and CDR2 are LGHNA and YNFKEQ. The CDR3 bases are TGTGCCAGCAGCCTAACTTGGGGGGCAACTAATGAAAAACTGTTTTTT. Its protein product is CASSLTWGATNEKLFF.

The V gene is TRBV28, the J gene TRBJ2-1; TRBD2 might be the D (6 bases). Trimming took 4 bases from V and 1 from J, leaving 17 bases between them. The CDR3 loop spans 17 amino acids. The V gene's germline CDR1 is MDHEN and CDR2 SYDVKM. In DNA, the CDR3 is TGTGCCAGCAGTTCCTATGGGGTTGGGAGGTCCTACAATGAGCAGTTCTTC. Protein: CASSSYGVGRSYNEQFF.

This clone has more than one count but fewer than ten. CDR3 region: CASSWGRSNEQFF. Here the CDR3 DNA reads TGTGCCAGCAGTTGGGGGCGCTCCAATGAGCAGTTCTTC. This chain connects TRBV27 to TRBJ2-1; weak D call: TRBD1 (6 bases). Germline CDR1 and CDR2: MNHEY and SMNVEV (reference sequence). The V end lost 4 bases, the J end lost 6 bases, and 10 bases lay between the germline ends. The CDR3 spans 13 residues.

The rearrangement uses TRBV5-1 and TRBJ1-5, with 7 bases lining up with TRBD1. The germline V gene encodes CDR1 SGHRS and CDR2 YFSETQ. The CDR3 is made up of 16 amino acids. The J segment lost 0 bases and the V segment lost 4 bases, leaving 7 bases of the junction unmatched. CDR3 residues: CASSPRGRDSNQPQHF. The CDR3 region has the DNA TGCGCCAGCAGCCCTAGGGGGCGAGATAGCAATCAGCCCCAGCATTTT.

The CDR3 region is CASSPAGLRDMNTEAFF. The DNA of the CDR3 is TGTGCCAGCTCACCAGCGGGCTTACGAGATATGAACACTGAAGCTTTCTTT. V and J are TRBV18 and TRBJ1-1; D gene unclear. CDR3 length: 17 residues. The V end was cut by 2 bases, the J end by 0 bases, with 16 bases between. Germline V gene data show CDR1 as KGHSH and CDR2 as LQKENI.